The clone carrying this T cell receptor (beta chain) was seen a few times. Its antigen is still unknown. This entry comes from a study of T cells in Graves' hyperthyroidism and ophthalmopathy. Study-wide background: Peripheral blood specimens were obtained at initial diagnosis, prior to any treatment.

RNA transcripts served as the template for amplifying TCR beta CDR3 regions. With the HTBI primer set, the TCR CDR3 went through a first round of RT-PCR. TCRdb re-called the multiplex PCR reads with MiXCR, one entry per CDR3 protein. The sample lists about 620,000 distinct CDR3 sequences, around 15% seen once, with 3.8% in the top ten. Study-level results: Most thyroid-expanded clonotypes above 0.001 were also found in blood.

The CDR3 runs to 17 residues. Per the germline V gene, CDR1 is LNHNV and CDR2 is YYDKDF (reference sequence). The V and J ends lost 0 bases and 4 bases respectively, with 17 bases between them. Recently diagnosed hyperthyroidism of less than 2 months' duration affected patients aged 18 to 65. Diagnosis relied on clinical symptoms, serum thyroxine and TRAb, thyroid ultrasound and orbital computed tomography. This clonotype was sampled from a woman aged 25 to 45 with Graves' hyperthyroidism. The chain uses TRBV15 and TRBJ2-3; D gene ambiguous. The sample comprised blood. The CDR3: CATSRDHGFEGADTQYF. CDR3 in DNA: TGTGCCACCAGCAGAGATCATGGGTTCGAAGGTGCAGATACGCAGTATTTT. Full variable domain (missing parts from reference TRBV15 and TRBJ2-3): DAMVIQNPRYQVTQFGKPVTLSCSQTLNHNVMYWYQQKSSQAPKLLFHYYDKDFNNEADTPDNFQSRRPNTSFCFLDIRSPGLGDTAMYLCATSRDHGFEGADTQYFGPGTRLTVL.